The 21 T cell receptor beta chains below were found in one sample sequenced in a study of blood T cell repertoires in COVID-19. Sequencing was performed with immunoSEQ multiplex PCR; in TCRdb, only in-frame clones are kept and a portion is missing. The sample lists some 30,000 clones; approximately 91% were seen once. Sequencing input: peripheral blood. The receptor set was obtained from a man in his 70s with active COVID-19.

The chain links TRBV20-1 to TRBJ1-4, with D tentatively TRBD1 (5 bases). V shed 5 bases and J shed 7 bases, with 8 bases lying between them. The V gene's germline CDR1 is DFQATT and CDR2 SNEGSKA (reference sequence). The CDR3 spans 11 residues. CDR3 sequence (DNA): TGCAGTGCTTTGGGGGGTGAAAAACTGTTTTTT. Protein sequence: CSALGGEKLFF.

This clone is judged medium-sized (0.01 to 0.1%). This sequence joins TRBV5-1 and TRBJ1-1; D is uncertain. In germline, CDR1 is SGHRS, CDR2 YFSETQ. Trimming took off 0 bases at V and 7 bases at J, with 13 bases between the two ends. The CDR3 runs to 14 residues. CDR3 coding DNA: TGCGCCAGCAGCTTGGGTCAGCCTCGCGGTGAAGCTTTCTTT. Translating gives CASSLGQPRGEAFF.

The chain's CDR3 is CASSQYTDTQYF. The CDR3 nucleotides read TGTGCCAGCAGCCAATACACAGATACGCAGTATTTT. This sequence joins TRBV7-8 and TRBJ2-3, with no clear D. Germline CDR1 and CDR2: SGHVS and FQNEAQ. The V and J ends lost 5 bases and 2 bases respectively, with 5 bases between them. This CDR3 contains 12 residues.

This clone was detected once. This chain joins TRBV7-9 and TRBJ1-1; 7 bases map to TRBD1. The CDR3 has 13 amino acids. Trimming cost V 4 bases and J 3 bases; bases outside gene matches: 2. Germline V gene sequence: CDR1 SEHNR, CDR2 FQNEAQ (reference sequence). CDR3 nucleotide sequence: TGTGCCAGCAGCTATACAGGGGACACTGAAGCTTTCTTT. Its protein is CASSYTGDTEAFF.

This clone was seen once. The rearrangement joins TRBV7-8 to TRBJ2-5; TRBD2 is a possible D gene (5 bases). Germline-derived CDR1 and CDR2 are SGHVS and FQNEAQ. Deletions cut 5 bases from V and 5 bases from J, with 9 bases between. The CDR3 runs 12 residues. CDR3 amino acids: CASSPTGETQYF. The CDR3 DNA is TGTGCCAGCAGCCCCACGGGGGAGACCCAGTACTTC.

The DNA of the CDR3 is TGTGCCACCAGTGATTATAGCGGGAGAGGCGAGACCCAGTACTTC. Encoded protein: CATSDYSGRGETQYF. The chain links TRBV24-1 to TRBJ2-5, with 9 bases matching TRBD2. The CDR3 length is 15 residues. V was pared by 2 bases and J by 5 bases, with 5 bases of the junction left unmatched. The V gene's germline CDR1 is KGHDR and CDR2 SFDVKD.

V and J are TRBV4-1 and TRBJ2-7, with TRBD1 as a possible D gene (6 bases). The CDR3 is made up of 15 amino acids. Germline CDR1 and CDR2: MGHRA and YSYEKL. With 1 base removed from V and 1 base from J, the gap between germline ends came to 11 bases. The CDR3 nucleotides are TGCGCCAGCAGCCAAGTGATACAGGGTTCCTACGAGCAGTACTTC. It codes for CASSQVIQGSYEQYF.

The gene calls are TRBV19 and TRBJ2-3, with TRBD1 as a possible D gene (5 bases). The CDR3 totals 13 residues. Germline V lookup: CDR1 LNHDA, CDR2 SQIVND (reference sequence). V lost 6 bases and J lost 5, with 12 bases in between. The CDR3: CASSKLREDTQYF. In DNA, the CDR3 is TGTGCCAGTAGCAAGCTCAGGGAAGATACGCAGTATTTT.

This chain links TRBV19 with TRBJ2-5; 8 bases match TRBD1. Germline V gives CDR1 LNHDA, CDR2 SQIVND (reference sequence). V shed 4 bases and J 4 bases; nucleotides not matched to a gene: 14. The CDR3 runs to 17 residues. As DNA, the CDR3 is TGTGCCAGTAGTAACCTTCTCTCAGGGGGCCAAGGAGAGACCCAGTACTTC. This gives the protein CASSNLLSGGQGETQYF.

The V and J genes are TRBV5-1 and TRBJ2-5, with D possibly TRBD1 on 5 matching bases. The germline V gene encodes CDR1 SGHRS and CDR2 YFSETQ. Trimming took off 4 bases at V and 5 bases at J, with 12 bases between the two ends. This CDR3 has 13 amino acids. The CDR3 is CASSLQERETQYF. As DNA, the CDR3 is TGCGCCAGCAGCCTACAGGAAAGGGAGACCCAGTACTTC. Full variable domain (missing parts from reference TRBV5-1 and TRBJ2-5): KAGVTQTPRYLIKTRGQQVTLSCSPISGHRSVSWYQQTPGQGLQFLFEYFSETQRNKGNFPGRFSGRQFSNSRSEMNVSTLELGDSALYLCASSLQERETQYFGPGTRLLVL.

The rearrangement uses TRBV19 and TRBJ1-1, with no clear D. The CDR3 covers 13 residues. Germline loops: CDR1 LNHDA, CDR2 SQIVND (reference sequence). Trimming took 2 bases from V and 4 from J, leaving 8 bases between them. In DNA form, the CDR3 reads TGTGCCAGTAGTATACTTGGGAGCACTGAAGCTTTCTTT. Translated: CASSILGSTEAFF. Full variable domain (outside the CDR3, taken from reference TRBV19 and TRBJ1-1): DGGITQSPKYLFRKEGQNVTLSCEQNLNHDAMYWYRQDPGQGLRLIYYSQIVNDFQKGDIAEGYSVSREKKESFPLTVTSAQKNPTAFYLCASSILGSTEAFFGQGTRLTVV.

The table lists this clone with a count of one. The J gene is TRBJ2-4, the V gene TRBV2; perhaps TRBD2 as D (5 bases). The CDR3 consists of 16 residues. Per the germline V gene, CDR1 is SNHLY and CDR2 is FYNNEI. V was clipped by 2 bases and J by 0 bases, with 11 bases between them. CDR3 in amino acids: CASSESSGSAKNIQYF. The CDR3 coding sequence is TGTGCCAGCAGTGAATCATCGGGGTCAGCCAAAAACATTCAGTACTTC.

The V call is TRBV2, the J call TRBJ2-7; 7 bases line up with TRBD2. The germline V gene encodes CDR1 SNHLY and CDR2 FYNNEI. The CDR3 runs 15 residues. V lost 1 base and J lost 0; bases outside the gene matches: 3. The CDR3 bases are TGTGCCAGCAGTGAAGTCGGGAGGACCTCCTACGAGCAGTACTTC. It translates to CASSEVGRTSYEQYF.

This clone was detected only a few times. This chain uses TRBV7-9 with TRBJ2-7; the match to TRBD1 covers 8 bases. Trimming removed 4 bases from V and 4 bases from J; junction bases left unmatched: 0. Germline CDR1 and CDR2: SEHNR and FQNEAQ (reference sequence). The CDR3 totals 12 residues. CDR3 coding DNA: TGTGCCAGCAGCTACAGGGGGTACGAGCAGTACTTC. Protein: CASSYRGYEQYF.

This clone was recorded a few times. The chain carries TRBV7-8 and TRBJ1-5; TRBD1 might be the D (6 bases). The CDR3 totals 14 residues. The V gene lost 5 bases and the J gene lost 3 bases, with 11 bases spanning the gap. Germline loops: CDR1 SGHVS, CDR2 FQNEAQ. CDR3 protein: CASSPRDNNQPQHF. The DNA of the CDR3 is TGTGCCAGCAGCCCGAGGGACAACAATCAGCCCCAGCATTTT.

The chain joins TRBV5-1 to TRBJ2-3, with D possibly TRBD2 on 5 matching bases. This CDR3 region has 15 residues. V was cut by 0 bases and J by 5 bases, with 13 bases left in between. From germline, CDR1 is SGHRS and CDR2 YFSETQ. The CDR3 reads CASSLASTREDTQYF. As DNA, the CDR3 is TGCGCCAGCAGCTTGGCTTCGACACGGGAAGATACGCAGTATTTT.

This clone was seen a single time. The chain is built from TRBV4-1 and TRBJ1-6, with D hard to call. The V gene lost 0 bases and the J gene lost 9 bases, with 18 bases spanning the gap. This CDR3 is 17 amino acids long. Germline loops: CDR1 MGHRA, CDR2 YSYEKL. Here the CDR3 reads CASSQDTSGDRFSPLHF. The CDR3 nucleotides are TGCGCCAGCAGCCAAGATACGTCCGGGGATCGCTTTTCACCCCTCCACTTT.

This clone was seen a few times. V and J are TRBV9 and TRBJ2-7, with D perhaps matching TRBD2 (5 bases). The CDR3 has 17 residues. Germline CDR1 is SGDLS and CDR2 is YYNGEE. V lost 0 bases and J 2 bases, leaving 18 bases between the germline ends. CDR3 in amino acids: CASSVASSVRGTYEQYF. Here the CDR3 DNA reads TGTGCCAGCAGCGTAGCTTCGAGTGTTCGGGGAACCTACGAGCAGTACTTC.

V is TRBV30 and J is TRBJ1-1; 7 positions match TRBD1. V lost 0 bases, J lost 4 bases, and 2 bases stayed unmatched. Germline CDR1 GTSNPN, CDR2 SVGIG (reference sequence). This CDR3 contains 13 residues. The CDR3 sequence is CAWSVAGGTEAFF. DNA for the CDR3: TGTGCCTGGAGTGTAGCAGGGGGCACTGAAGCTTTCTTT.

The chain uses TRBV5-1 and TRBJ2-5; 11 bases align to TRBD2. Per the germline V gene, CDR1 is SGHRS and CDR2 is YFSETQ. Unmatched junction bases numbered 4, after V lost 0 bases and J lost 0 bases. The CDR3 runs 17 residues. In DNA, the CDR3 is TGCGCCAGCAGCTTGGGCGCTAGCGGGGGGTACCAAGAGACCCAGTACTTC. As protein: CASSLGASGGYQETQYF. Together with reference TRBV5-1 and TRBJ2-5, the CDR3 gives the full variable domain: KAGVTQTPRYLIKTRGQQVTLSCSPISGHRSVSWYQQTPGQGLQFLFEYFSETQRNKGNFPGRFSGRQFSNSRSEMNVSTLELGDSALYLCASSLGASGGYQETQYFGPGTRLLVL.

The CDR3 DNA follows: TGTGCCAGCAGCCCTGCGGATTCTAATGAAAAACTGTTTTTT. Translated, it gives CASSPADSNEKLFF. The chain has TRBV9 and TRBJ1-4; no clear D gene. V dropped 4 bases and J dropped 3 bases, with 10 bases sitting between them. This CDR3 is 14 amino acids long. Germline V gene sequence: CDR1 SGDLS, CDR2 YYNGEE.